Listed below are T cell receptor beta chains from one sample, sequenced in a study of beta chain features in type 1 diabetes. Sequencing was performed with immunoSEQ multiplex PCR; in TCRdb, only in-frame clones are kept and a portion is missing. Of 900,000 or so clones in the sample, 17% were seen once. Sequenced sample: naive CD4+ T cells from blood. Source of these receptors: a woman younger than 35 in good health. Both conserved end residues are part of each CDR3. A D gene is named only where the DNA matches it firmly. Clone size appears in some rows only: once, few, many, or a class for an expanded clone.

clone_size j_call v_call d_call cdr3_aa cdr3_nt
NA TRBJ2-7 TRBV15 NA CATSRDAIRLDEQYF TGTGCCACCAGCAGAGATGCGATCCGCCTTGACGAGCAGTACTTC
few TRBJ1-1 TRBV25-1 NA CASSGRGTFEAFF TGTGCCAGCAGTGGGAGGGGGACTTTTGAAGCTTTCTTT
few TRBJ1-1 TRBV28 TRBD1 CASSLGAQGENEAFF TGTGCCAGCAGTTTGGGAGCACAGGGGGAAAATGAAGCTTTCTTT
few TRBJ1-2 TRBV25-1 NA CASSDRYYGYTF TGTGCCAGCAGTGACAGGTACTATGGCTACACCTTC
NA TRBJ2-2 TRBV2 NA CASSLTAANTGELFF TGTGCCAGCAGTTTGACAGCCGCGAACACCGGGGAGCTGTTTTTT
NA TRBJ2-6 TRBV28 NA CASSPNPGRMGKGGANVLTF TGTGCCAGCAGCCCTAACCCGGGACGCATGGGCAAAGGTGGGGCCAACGTCCTGACTTTC
NA TRBJ2-7 TRBV7-2 NA CASSPHSGTQAYEQYF TGTGCCAGCAGCCCTCACTCCGGGACTCAGGCCTACGAGCAGTACTTC
few TRBJ2-1 TRBV9 NA CASSVTTGDPFF TGTGCCAGCAGCGTTACGACCGGGGATCCGTTCTTC
NA TRBJ1-4 TRBV5-6 TRBD1 CASSSWGLDRNEKLFF TGTGCCAGCAGCTCTTGGGGGTTGGACAGGAATGAAAAACTGTTTTTT
few TRBJ2-2 TRBV7-7 NA CARVAIRELFF TGTGCTAGGGTAGCGATAAGGGAGCTGTTTTTT
NA TRBJ2-1 TRBV5-1 NA CASSYANLYNEQFF TGCGCCAGCAGCTATGCAAATCTGTACAATGAGCAGTTCTTC
NA TRBJ1-2 TRBV4-3 NA CASSQDRSGAVYGYTF TGCGCCAGCAGCCAAGATAGGTCTGGGGCAGTCTATGGCTACACCTTC
few TRBJ2-7 TRBV20-1 NA CSARPLGEQYF TGCAGTGCTCGCCCACTCGGCGAGCAGTACTTC
few TRBJ2-7 TRBV13 NA CASSAFVSRGKYEQYF TGTGCCAGCAGCGCCTTCGTCAGCCGGGGAAAATACGAGCAGTACTTC
few TRBJ2-3 TRBV28 NA CASRVIQGLDTQYF TGTGCCAGCAGGGTCATCCAGGGTTTAGATACGCAGTATTTT
NA TRBJ2-1 TRBV10-3 NA CAISGSGDEQFF TGTGCCATCAGTGGTTCTGGCGATGAGCAGTTCTTC
NA TRBJ2-2 TRBV7-8 NA CASSPNTGELFF TGTGCCAGCAGCCCGAACACCGGGGAGCTGTTTTTT
NA TRBJ2-7 TRBV29-1 NA CSVASGTRYEQYF TGCAGCGTTGCGTCCGGGACACGTTACGAGCAGTACTTC
few TRBJ2-1 TRBV15 NA CATSRVSQYNEQFF TGTGCCACCAGCAGAGTCTCGCAGTACAATGAGCAGTTCTTC
NA TRBJ2-7 TRBV19 NA CASSMGGQLGGEQYF TGTGCCAGTAGTATGGGGGGACAGTTGGGCGGCGAGCAGTACTTC
once TRBJ1-4 TRBV4-1 NA CASSQDKDRMGEKLFF TGCGCCAGCAGCCAAGATAAGGACAGAATGGGAGAAAAACTGTTTTTT
NA TRBJ2-1 TRBV18 TRBD2 CASSPSSGSSTSYNEQFF TGTGCCAGCTCACCAAGTAGCGGGAGCTCAACCTCTTACAATGAGCAGTTCTTC
few TRBJ2-7 TRBV4-3 TRBD2 CASSRGLAGLYEQYF TGCGCCAGCAGCCGAGGACTAGCGGGACTTTACGAGCAGTACTTC
few TRBJ1-5 TRBV6-5 NA CASSYSRGSQPQHF TGTGCCAGCAGTTACTCGAGGGGTAGTCAGCCCCAGCATTTT
NA TRBJ2-1 TRBV7-2 NA CASSFSLGINEQFF TGTGCCAGCAGCTTTAGTCTCGGGATCAATGAGCAGTTCTTC
NA TRBJ2-1 TRBV18 TRBD1 CASSPGTGGAEDEQFF TGTGCCAGCTCACCAGGGACAGGGGGCGCAGAGGATGAGCAGTTCTTC
few TRBJ2-7 TRBV4-3 NA CASSQGLLYEQYF TGCGCCAGCAGCCAAGGTCTGCTCTACGAGCAGTACTTC
once TRBJ2-1 TRBV20-1 NA CNASQQKQFF TGCAATGCTTCGCAGCAAAAGCAGTTCTTC
few TRBJ2-3 TRBV6-5 TRBD2 CASSYSMRLAGDTQYF TGTGCCAGCAGTTACTCGATGCGACTAGCGGGAGATACGCAGTATTTT
few TRBJ2-7 TRBV4-2 TRBD1 CASSQVAGGEQYF TGTGCCAGCAGCCAAGTAGCAGGGGGTGAGCAGTACTTC
few TRBJ2-5 TRBV28 NA CASTPGGSTETQYF TGTGCCAGCACCCCAGGAGGGTCAACAGAGACCCAGTACTTC
few TRBJ2-2 TRBV4-2 NA CASSHRLQNTGELFF TGTGCCAGCAGCCACCGACTACAGAACACCGGGGAGCTGTTTTTT
NA TRBJ2-2 TRBV2 TRBD2 CASSVVAGAGELFF TGTGCCAGCAGTGTCGTAGCGGGAGCCGGGGAGCTGTTTTTT
NA TRBJ2-1 TRBV28 TRBD1 CASSRDRGFNEQFF TGTGCCAGCAGCCGGGACAGGGGATTCAATGAGCAGTTCTTC
few TRBJ2-1 TRBV4-2 TRBD2 CASSQDPAGVSYNEQFF TGTGCCAGCAGCCAAGACCCTGCGGGAGTATCCTACAATGAGCAGTTCTTC
few TRBJ1-1 TRBV7-9 NA CASSYGPQGNTEAFF TGTGCCAGCAGCTATGGTCCTCAGGGGAATACTGAAGCTTTCTTT
NA TRBJ2-2 TRBV11-2 NA CASTRTATGELFF TGTGCCAGCACCCGGACGGCCACCGGGGAGCTGTTTTTT
few TRBJ1-1 TRBV7-3 TRBD1 CASSQGVAGTEAFF TGTGCCAGCAGCCAGGGGGTGGCCGGAACTGAAGCTTTCTTT
NA TRBJ2-7 TRBV28 TRBD2 CASSLGGTSGSYEQYF TGTGCCAGCAGTTTAGGAGGGACTAGCGGATCCTACGAGCAGTACTTC
few TRBJ2-7 TRBV6-6 NA CATQTAGTLGEQYF TGTGCCACCCAAACAGCGGGCACGCTCGGCGAGCAGTACTTC
NA TRBJ2-2 TRBV9 TRBD2 CASSAGTSGTGELFF TGTGCCAGCAGTGCCGGGACTAGCGGCACCGGGGAGCTGTTTTTT
few TRBJ1-2 TRBV7-2 NA CASSLAQYDRTYGYTF TGTGCCAGCAGCTTAGCGCAATATGACAGGACCTATGGCTACACCTTC
NA TRBJ2-7 TRBV23-1 TRBD2 CASRDPLLAAEYEQYF TGCGCCAGCAGGGACCCTTTACTAGCGGCGGAATACGAGCAGTACTTC
NA TRBJ2-5 TRBV11-2 TRBD2 CASSLKTAGGQETQYF TGTGCCAGCAGCCTAAAGACCGCGGGGGGCCAAGAGACCCAGTACTTC
few TRBJ2-5 TRBV28 NA CASSPTSPETQYF TGTGCCAGCAGTCCTACTAGTCCAGAGACCCAGTACTTC
NA TRBJ2-2 TRBV4-2 TRBD2 CASSLSGTNTGELFF TGTGCCAGCAGTCTTAGCGGGACGAACACCGGGGAGCTGTTTTTT
few TRBJ1-1 TRBV10-3 TRBD1 CAISRPDAGGTEAFF TGTGCCATCAGCCGTCCCGATGCAGGGGGTACTGAAGCTTTCTTT
NA TRBJ2-3 TRBV9 NA CASSVVAGDTDTQYF TGTGCCAGCAGCGTAGTTGCAGGGGACACAGATACGCAGTATTTT